Below, 26 T cell receptor beta chains from the same sample are listed, as sequenced in a study of cytomegalovirus exposure and HLA in healthy donors. PCR amplification relied on 60 Vbeta primers (plus 13 Jbeta primers). Using immunoSEQ multiplex PCR, the repertoire was profiled, and TCRdb retains in-frame clones only, with some absent. The sample shows about 130,000 clones, 6.5% to 9.5% of them seen only once. Sequenced input: PBMCs. The receptors shown here come from a man aged 35-49 years in good health and CMV-seronegative.

This clone was detected only a few times. Within the sample, other DNA sequences also encode this same CDR3. The chain combines TRBV4-1 with TRBJ2-3; 7 nucleotides line up with TRBD2. V dropped 0 bases and J dropped 3; count of bases not matched to a gene: 0. The CDR3 is made up of 14 amino acids. From germline, CDR1 is MGHRA and CDR2 YSYEKL. The CDR3 nucleotides read TGCGCCAGCAGCCAAGAGGGGGGGACAGATACGCAGTATTTT. Protein sequence: CASSQEGGTDTQYF.

This clone was seen a handful of times. This rearrangement joins TRBV2 to TRBJ1-4; the match to TRBD1 covers 7 bases. Germline V gene lookup returns CDR1 SNHLY and CDR2 FYNNEI. This CDR3 spans 14 amino acids. V shed 4 bases, J shed 7 bases, and the junction held 6 bases outside the gene matches. The CDR3 region is CASSGDRVSEKLFF. The CDR3 nucleotides read TGTGCCAGCAGTGGGGACAGAGTGAGTGAAAAACTGTTTTTT.

This clone has a handful of counts. This sequence joins TRBV6-5 and TRBJ1-2; perhaps TRBD1 as D (5 bases). V lost 0 bases and J lost 4, with 12 bases in between. Germline-derived CDR1 and CDR2 are MNHEY and SVGAGI. The CDR3 loop spans 15 amino acids. The CDR3 coding sequence is TGTGCCAGCAGTTACTCGGGGGGGGTTACCTATGGCTACACCTTC. Translation gives CASSYSGGVTYGYTF.

A few counts support this clone. The rearrangement joins TRBV11-3 to TRBJ2-7; TRBD2 might be the D (6 bases). The ends were cut back, 3 bases at V and 0 bases at J, with 9 bases in the middle. Germline-derived CDR1 and CDR2 are SGHNT and YENEEA. The length of the CDR3 is 14 residues. The chain's CDR3 is CASSLGRGSYEQYF. DNA for the CDR3: TGTGCCAGCAGCTTGGGGCGGGGCTCCTACGAGCAGTACTTC.

This clone occurred a few times. The V gene is TRBV6-5, the J gene TRBJ1-6; D is unclear. Germline values: CDR1 MNHEY, CDR2 SVGAGI. CDR3 length: 13 residues. Trimming removed 5 bases at V and 9 bases at J, with 11 bases between. The CDR3 sequence: CASSPEDTSPLHF. The CDR3 nucleotides are TGTGCCAGCAGTCCCGAGGATACTTCACCCCTCCACTTT.

This clone was picked up a small number of times. The chain employs TRBV27 and TRBJ2-1; 13 nucleotides agree with TRBD2. The CDR3 is made up of 15 amino acids. Per the germline V gene, CDR1 is MNHEY and CDR2 is SMNVEV (reference sequence). With V trimmed by 5 bases and J by 8 bases, 6 bases remained unmatched. In nucleotides, the CDR3 is TGTGCCAGCAGTCCGGGACTAGCGGGGAGGGATGAGCAGTTCTTC. This gives the protein CASSPGLAGRDEQFF.

V and J are TRBV18 and TRBJ1-2; possible D gene TRBD1, 5 bases. From germline, CDR1 is KGHSH and CDR2 LQKENI. The V end lost 2 bases, the J end lost 2 bases, and 18 bases lay between the germline ends. The CDR3 totals 17 residues. CDR3 in DNA: TGTGCCAGCTCACCAGGTACCGGGACTGCGTGGAACTATGGCTACACCTTC. Its translation: CASSPGTGTAWNYGYTF.

This clone was recorded a few times. The J gene is TRBJ1-1, the V gene TRBV5-1, with 9 bases matching TRBD1. CDR1 SGHRS and CDR2 YFSETQ come from the germline V gene. V dropped 3 bases and J dropped 4; count of bases not matched to a gene: 1. The CDR3 sequence is 13 residues long. DNA for the CDR3: TGCGCCAGCAGCTGGGGACAGGGCACTGAAGCTTTCTTT. The encoded protein is CASSWGQGTEAFF.

This clone was observed a handful of times. V is TRBV21-1 and J is TRBJ1-4; the tabulated D call, TRBD1, remains unverified against the DNA. TRBV21-1 is tagged as a pseudogene. The CDR3 covers 17 residues. The CDR3 loop reads CASSSPGTGREEEKLFF. In DNA form, the CDR3 reads TGTGCCAGCAGCAGTCCCGGGACAGGGAGAGAAGAGGAAAAACTGTTTTTT.

This clone was seen more than once but under ten times. The chain uses TRBV30 and TRBJ2-7; 9 nucleotides match TRBD1. CDR3 length: 15 amino acids. The germline V gene has CDR1 GTSNPN and CDR2 SVGIG (reference sequence). V dropped 1 base and J dropped 3; count of bases not matched to a gene: 7. The CDR3 DNA follows: TGTGCCTGGAGTGAAACCCCGGGACAGGGCTACGAGCAGTACTTC. Its translation is CAWSETPGQGYEQYF.

The V gene is TRBV4-3, the J gene TRBJ1-4; 10 bases are a match to TRBD1. The germline CDR1 and CDR2 sequences are LGHNA and YSLEER. The ends lost 2 bases at V and 4 bases at J; junction bases unmatched: 7. The CDR3 is 17 amino acids. The CDR3 sequence: CASSQPDRGQGNEKLFF. CDR3 nucleotides: TGCGCCAGCAGCCAACCCGACAGGGGGCAGGGTAATGAAAAACTGTTTTTT.

This clone was seen many times. This chain joins TRBV18 and TRBJ2-7; 7 bases are a match to TRBD2. The CDR3 is 12 amino acids. Germline loops: CDR1 KGHSH, CDR2 LQKENI. The ends lost 3 bases at V and 6 bases at J; junction bases unmatched: 2. CDR3 sequence reads: CASSPGGVEQYF. For the CDR3, the DNA is TGTGCCAGCTCACCGGGAGGGGTCGAGCAGTACTTC.

V and J are TRBV12-5 and TRBJ1-2; D is unresolved. Germline V gene lookup returns CDR1 LGHNT and CDR2 FRNRAP. The CDR3 runs to 13 residues. Trimming left V 1 base short and J 7 bases short, with 10 bases between. The CDR3 nucleotides read TGTGCTAGTGGTTTGGGGGAGGGAAGTGGCTACACCTTC. Protein product: CASGLGEGSGYTF.

The chain employs TRBV28 and TRBJ1-2; no reliable D call. Trimming took off 9 bases at V and 4 bases at J, with 12 bases between the two ends. CDR3 length: 12 residues. The germline V gene encodes CDR1 MDHEN and CDR2 SYDVKM. Here the CDR3 reads CASSPGSYGYTF. CDR3 DNA: TGTGCCAGTAGTCCCGGTAGCTATGGCTACACCTTC.

This clone was seen more than once but under ten times. The V gene is TRBV6-1, the J gene TRBJ2-5; D is possibly TRBD2 (6 bases). There are 15 residues in the CDR3. V lost 2 bases and J lost 5, with 15 bases in between. Germline CDR1 reads MNHNS; CDR2 reads SASEGT. The CDR3 loop is CASSERRGGEETQYF. In nucleotides, the CDR3 is TGTGCCAGCAGTGAAAGGAGAGGAGGGGAGGAGACCCAGTACTTC.

V is TRBV10-3 and J is TRBJ1-1; TRBD1 agrees at 8 bases. Germline V CDR1 and CDR2: ENHRY, SYGVKD. Trimming cost V 7 bases and J 7 bases; bases outside gene matches: 14. The CDR3 consists of 15 residues. For the CDR3, the DNA is TGTGCCATCATCGGGGGGCCGACAGGGGATGGTGAAGCTTTCTTT. As protein: CAIIGGPTGDGEAFF.

The J gene is TRBJ2-7, the V gene TRBV19, with 8 positions matching TRBD1. V lost 7 bases and J lost 6; bases outside the gene matches: 8. This CDR3 has 13 residues. Germline CDR1 LNHDA, CDR2 SQIVND (reference sequence). CDR3 bases: TGTGCCAGTAACAGCGGACAGGGCACCGAGCAGTACTTC. This gives the protein CASNSGQGTEQYF. The full variable domain, in which reference TRBV19 and TRBJ2-7 provide the parts outside the CDR3, is DGGITQSPKYLFRKEGQNVTLSCEQNLNHDAMYWYRQDPGQGLRLIYYSQIVNDFQKGDIAEGYSVSREKKESFPLTVTSAQKNPTAFYLCASNSGQGTEQYFGPGTRLTVT.

The chain has TRBV5-1 and TRBJ2-4; 12 bases are shared with TRBD1. CDR3 length equals 14 residues. Germline V CDR1 and CDR2: SGHRS, YFSETQ. Unmatched junction bases numbered 7, after V lost 7 bases and J lost 8 bases. CDR3 loop: CASSPGQGAYIQYF. Written as DNA, the CDR3 is TGCGCCAGCTCGCCGGGACAGGGGGCCTACATTCAGTACTTC. The entire variable domain, with the rest obtained from reference TRBV5-1 and TRBJ2-4, is as follows: KAGVTQTPRYLIKTRGQQVTLSCSPISGHRSVSWYQQTPGQGLQFLFEYFSETQRNKGNFPGRFSGRQFSNSRSEMNVSTLELGDSALYLCASSPGQGAYIQYFGAGTRLSVL.

This clone was found a few times. This rearrangement joins TRBV7-2 to TRBJ1-5; 12 positions match TRBD1. The germline V gene encodes CDR1 SGHTA and CDR2 FQGNSA. CDR3 size: 15 residues. The J segment lost 6 bases and the V segment lost 1 base, leaving 1 base of the junction unmatched. In DNA, the CDR3 is TGTGCCAGCAGCTTAGAGGGACAGGGGGCTCAGCCCCAGCATTTT. Translation: CASSLEGQGAQPQHF.

This chain joins TRBV6-5 and TRBJ1-6; TRBD1 matches 7 bases. Germline CDR1 and CDR2: MNHEY and SVGAGI. The length of the CDR3 is 15 residues. The junction had 4 bases not matched to a gene; V was cut back by 3 bases and J by 5 bases. For the CDR3, the DNA is TGTGCCAGCAGTTATACAGGGGATAATAATTCACCCCTCCACTTT. The encoded protein is CASSYTGDNNSPLHF.

The chain recombines TRBV9 with TRBJ2-7; TRBD1 aligns across 9 bases. Germline assignment: CDR1 SGDLS and CDR2 YYNGEE. There are 15 residues in the CDR3. Trimming took 4 bases from V and 6 from J; bases not matched to a gene: 11. The CDR3 DNA sequence: TGTGCCAGCAGCATCTCCGGGACAGGGTTTTCCGAGCAGTACTTC. Protein sequence: CASSISGTGFSEQYF.

This rearrangement joins TRBV4-1 to TRBJ1-2; perhaps TRBD1 as D (5 bases). Trimming pared 1 base from V and 7 bases from J, leaving 16 bases between. The CDR3 extends over 15 amino acids. Germline lookup yields CDR1 MGHRA and CDR2 YSYEKL. Here the CDR3 DNA reads TGCGCCAGCAGCCAAGGCCTTTCAGGGTTATCTGGCTACACCTTC. Translation gives CASSQGLSGLSGYTF.

V and J are TRBV27 and TRBJ2-1; tentatively, D is TRBD2 (5 bases). The CDR3 contains 17 residues. V gave up 0 bases and J gave up 4 bases, with 16 bases separating them. Germline values: CDR1 MNHEY, CDR2 SMNVEV (reference sequence). The CDR3: CASSLSSGGGPYNEQFF. CDR3 bases: TGTGCCAGCAGTTTATCGTCAGGCGGCGGGCCTTACAATGAGCAGTTCTTC.

The chain uses TRBV30 and TRBJ1-1; D call uncertain. The CDR3 is made up of 13 amino acids. Germline V gives CDR1 GTSNPN, CDR2 SVGIG (reference sequence). Trimming shortened V by 2 bases and J by 1 base, and 8 bases separated the two germline ends. CDR3 nucleotide sequence: TGTGCCTGGAGTAGCTCACCGAACACTGAAGCTTTCTTT. Its translation is CAWSSSPNTEAFF.

The chain is built from TRBV4-1 and TRBJ2-7, with TRBD1 identical over 7 bases. The ends lost 3 bases at V and 5 bases at J; junction bases unmatched: 7. CDR1 and CDR2 from the germline V gene are MGHRA and YSYEKL. The CDR3 is 14 residues long. The CDR3 region has the DNA TGCGCCAGCAGCCAGACGACAGGGACGAACGAGCAGTACTTC. It codes for CASSQTTGTNEQYF.

This chain joins TRBV4-1 and TRBJ1-4; weak D call: TRBD1 (5 bases). This CDR3 is 13 amino acids long. Germline CDR1 is MGHRA and CDR2 is YSYEKL. Trimming left V 5 bases short and J 4 bases short, with 8 bases between. CDR3 sequence reads: CASSWGVNEKLFF. CDR3 DNA: TGCGCCAGCAGCTGGGGGGTTAATGAAAAACTGTTTTTT.